These T cell receptor beta chains were read from a single sample in a study of T cell responses to AZD1222 COVID-19 vaccine. Clones were sequenced by immunoSEQ multiplex PCR, and TCRdb holds only the in-frame ones, with some missing. There are roughly 100,000 clones in the sample; 82% occur only once, and approximately 5% lies in the top ten. Here the sequenced sample was peripheral blood, taken on day 0 of AZD1222 vaccination. The receptors here all came from an adult in good health. Both conserved end residues are part of each CDR3. Fields, in order: D gene, V gene, clone size, J gene, CDR3 protein, CDR3 DNA. D genes are given only for firm matches. Clone size, where shown, is once, few, many, or a class for clones that have expanded.

TRBD1	TRBV5-1	.	TRBJ1-3	CASSSGQPGNTIYF	TGCGCCAGCAGCTCGGGACAGCCTGGAAACACCATATATTTT
.	TRBV2	.	TRBJ2-7	CASSVPGRALEQYF	TGTGCCAGCAGTGTGCCGGGTAGGGCCCTCGAGCAGTACTTC
.	TRBV5-4	.	TRBJ1-2	CASSLERGAYGYTF	TGTGCCAGCAGCTTGGAGAGGGGGGCCTATGGCTACACCTTC
.	TRBV4-2	.	TRBJ1-6	CASSQELGFPNSPLHF	TGTGCCAGCAGCCAAGAGTTAGGGTTCCCTAATTCACCCCTCCACTTT
.	TRBV5-6	.	TRBJ1-5	CASSSEGTKVSFQPQHF	TGTGCCAGCAGCTCGGAGGGGACCAAGGTGTCGTTTCAGCCCCAGCATTTT
.	TRBV7-6	few	TRBJ2-2	CASSLVVGGTGELFF	TGTGCCAGCAGCCTGGTCGTGGGAGGAACCGGGGAGCTGTTTTTT
.	TRBV7-8	.	TRBJ1-5	CASSLVARGQPQHF	TGTGCCAGCAGCTTAGTTGCCCGGGGTCAGCCCCAGCATTTT
TRBD1	TRBV7-9	.	TRBJ1-1	CASRSTGREKGNTEAFF	TGTGCCAGCAGGTCGACAGGGAGGGAGAAGGGGAACACTGAAGCTTTCTTT
TRBD2	TRBV4-3	.	TRBJ2-1	CASARGEAGDEQFF	TGCGCCAGCGCCCGGGGGGAAGCGGGCGATGAGCAGTTCTTC
.	TRBV12-3/TRBV12-4	.	TRBJ1-5	CASSLSGNQPQHF	TGTGCCAGCAGTTTATCAGGCAATCAGCCCCAGCATTTT
.	TRBV29-1	.	TRBJ1-2	CSVALGYTF	TGCAGCGTTGCCCTGGGCTACACCTTC
TRBD1	TRBV6-1	.	TRBJ2-6	CASSEAVRGSGANVLTF	TGTGCCAGCAGTGAAGCCGTCAGGGGGTCCGGGGCCAACGTCCTGACTTTC
.	TRBV5-1	few	TRBJ2-7	CASSLSGQTYEQYF	TGCGCCAGCAGCTTAAGTGGGCAGACCTACGAGCAGTACTTC
.	TRBV4-1	.	TRBJ1-1	CASSSPKSGNTEAFF	TGCGCCAGCAGCTCCCCAAAGAGCGGTAACACTGAAGCTTTCTTT
.	TRBV7-9	.	TRBJ1-5	CASTIGDYQPQHF	TGTGCCAGCACCATTGGAGATTATCAGCCCCAGCATTTT
.	TRBV5-1	.	TRBJ2-7	CASSLQGLGFDEQYF	TGCGCCAGCAGCTTGCAGGGCCTGGGCTTCGACGAGCAGTACTTC
TRBD2	TRBV5-1	medium-sized	TRBJ2-7	CASSLHQPTSGGTYEQYF	TGCGCCAGCAGCTTGCACCAACCGACTAGCGGGGGGACCTACGAGCAGTACTTC
TRBD1	TRBV3-1/TRBV3-2	.	TRBJ2-5	CASSQEYRGTKETQYF	TGTGCCAGCAGCCAGGAATACAGGGGAACGAAGGAGACCCAGTACTTC
.	TRBV15	.	TRBJ2-7	CATSREPSSYEQYF	TGTGCCACCAGCAGAGAACCGAGCTCCTACGAGCAGTACTTC
.	TRBV11-2	few	TRBJ2-3	CASSLLSADTQYF	TGTGCCAGCAGCTTACTTTCGGCAGATACGCAGTATTTT
.	TRBV20-1	.	TRBJ1-2	CSASQYTF	TGCAGTGCTAGCCAATACACCTTC
.	TRBV3-1/TRBV3-2	.	TRBJ2-3	CASTRGERDTQYF	TGTGCCAGCACCCGTGGGGAGAGGGATACGCAGTATTTT
.	TRBV3-1/TRBV3-2	.	TRBJ1-2	CASSQDIRGYTF	TGTGCCAGCAGCCAAGATATTAGGGGCTACACCTTC
.	TRBV11-2	.	TRBJ2-7	CASSLPGRNEQYF	TGTGCCAGCAGCTTACCAGGAAGAAACGAGCAGTACTTC
.	TRBV5-1	once	TRBJ1-1	CASSPQGNTEAFF	TGCGCCAGCAGCCCACAGGGGAACACTGAAGCTTTCTTT
TRBD1	TRBV7-2	few	TRBJ2-1	CASNRDRSYNEQFF	TGTGCCAGCAACCGGGACAGGAGCTACAATGAGCAGTTCTTC
.	TRBV14	.	TRBJ1-1	CASSQEGVGTEAFF	TGTGCCAGCAGCCAAGAGGGTGTAGGGACTGAAGCTTTCTTT
.	TRBV7-3	once	TRBJ2-5	CASSLGGLETQYF	TGTGCCAGCAGCTTAGGGGGCTTAGAGACCCAGTACTTC
.	TRBV2	.	TRBJ1-2	CASSPYGRGDYGYTF	TGTGCCAGCAGCCCTTATGGGAGGGGCGACTATGGCTACACCTTC
.	TRBV5-4	.	TRBJ2-3	CASSIEGADTQYF	TGTGCCAGCAGCATCGAGGGGGCAGATACGCAGTATTTT
.	TRBV6-5	.	TRBJ1-2	CASSYSDGYGYTF	TGTGCCAGCAGTTACTCCGACGGCTATGGCTACACCTTC